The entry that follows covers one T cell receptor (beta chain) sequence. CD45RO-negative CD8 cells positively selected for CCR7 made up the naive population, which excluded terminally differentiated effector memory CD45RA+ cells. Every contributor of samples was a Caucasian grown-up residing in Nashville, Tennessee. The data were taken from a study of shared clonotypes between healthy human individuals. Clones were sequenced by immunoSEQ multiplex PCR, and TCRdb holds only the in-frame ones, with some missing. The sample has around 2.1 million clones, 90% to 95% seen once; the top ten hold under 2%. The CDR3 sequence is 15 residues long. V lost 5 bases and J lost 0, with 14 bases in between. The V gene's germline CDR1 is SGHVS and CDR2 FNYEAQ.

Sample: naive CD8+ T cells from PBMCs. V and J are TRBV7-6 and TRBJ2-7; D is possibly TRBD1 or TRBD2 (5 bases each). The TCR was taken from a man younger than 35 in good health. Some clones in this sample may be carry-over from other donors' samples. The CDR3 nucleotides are TGTGCCAGCAGCCCAACCGGGACCCGCTCCTACGAGCAGTACTTC. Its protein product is CASSPTGTRSYEQYF.